The 14 T cell receptor beta chains given below trace back to one sample, sequenced in a study of blood T cell repertoires in COVID-19. The table came from immunoSEQ multiplex PCR; TCRdb's copy has only in-frame clones and leaves some out. This sample yields hundreds of thousands of clones, of which 80% to 90% are seen a single time; roughly 1% belongs to the top ten. Specimen: PBMCs or T cells enriched from blood (not recorded which). The receptors originated from a man in his late teens or twenties who had recovered from COVID-19.

The V and J genes are TRBV30 and TRBJ2-5; the D gene is possibly TRBD2 (6 bases). Germline V gene data show CDR1 as GTSNPN and CDR2 as SVGIG (reference sequence). The germline V and J ends were trimmed by 2 bases and 4 bases, with 11 bases remaining between them. This CDR3 has 13 residues. The CDR3 spells CAWSTGGAETQYF. In DNA, the CDR3 is TGTGCCTGGAGTACCGGGGGAGCAGAGACCCAGTACTTC.

The V call is TRBV28, the J call TRBJ2-2; 10 positions match TRBD1. V shed 4 bases, J shed 6 bases, and the junction held 8 bases outside the gene matches. The CDR3 sequence is 16 residues long. Germline V gene lookup returns CDR1 MDHEN and CDR2 SYDVKM. This chain's CDR3 is CASSSGTGVGAGELFF. CDR3 sequence (DNA): TGTGCCAGCAGTTCCGGGACAGGGGTTGGGGCCGGGGAGCTGTTTTTT. The full variable domain, completed using reference TRBV28 and TRBJ2-2, is DVKVTQSSRYLVKRTGEKVFLECVQDMDHENMFWYRQDPGLGLRLIYFSYDVKMKEKGDIPEGYSVSREKKERFSLILESASTNQTSMYLCASSSGTGVGAGELFFGEGSRLTVL.

The gene calls are TRBV9 and TRBJ2-3; the match to TRBD1 covers 10 bases. Germline CDR1 reads SGDLS; CDR2 reads YYNGEE. This CDR3 is built from 15 residues. J lost 3 bases, V lost 4 bases, and 5 bases had no gene match. CDR3 amino acids: CASSRQGATTDTQYF. The CDR3 nucleotides are TGTGCCAGCAGCCGACAGGGGGCGACGACAGATACGCAGTATTTT.

The chain joins TRBV3-1 (or the pseudogene TRBV3-2) to TRBJ2-7; D is possibly TRBD2 (5 bases). CDR3 length: 13 amino acids. Trimming removed 4 bases at V and 6 bases at J, with 13 bases between. Per the germline V gene, CDR1 is LGHDT and CDR2 is YNNKEL (reference sequence). CDR3 sequence reads: CASSPITGVEQYF. As DNA, the CDR3 is TGTGCCAGCAGCCCGATCACCGGGGTCGAGCAGTACTTC.

The chain combines TRBV19 with TRBJ2-5; unclear D gene. V lost 3 bases and J lost 5, with 7 bases in between. The length of the CDR3 is 12 residues. Germline CDR1 is LNHDA and CDR2 is SQIVND (reference sequence). CDR3 in DNA: TGTGCCAGTAGTATCCCAGGCGAGACCCAGTACTTC. Its protein product is CASSIPGETQYF.

The J gene is TRBJ2-5, the V gene TRBV5-5; D unresolved. Germline V gives CDR1 SGHKS, CDR2 YYEKEE (reference sequence). This CDR3 region has 14 residues. Deletions cut 0 bases from V and 2 bases from J, with 8 bases between. For the CDR3, the DNA is TGTGCCAGCAGCTTGGGACTGCTGCAAGAGACCCAGTACTTC. It specifies CASSLGLLQETQYF.

The chain combines TRBV19 with TRBJ2-1, with D tentatively TRBD1 (7 bases). Germline values: CDR1 LNHDA, CDR2 SQIVND (reference sequence). The CDR3 contains 14 residues. The germline V and J ends were trimmed by 5 bases and 3 bases, with 11 bases remaining between them. CDR3 protein: CASSQQGGYNEQFF. The DNA for the CDR3 is TGTGCCAGTAGTCAGCAGGGGGGCTACAATGAGCAGTTCTTC.

The chain is built from TRBV3-1 (or the pseudogene TRBV3-2) and TRBJ2-1, with 13 bases fitting TRBD2. The CDR3 has 15 amino acids. V shed 1 base and J 9 bases; nucleotides not matched to a gene: 3. Germline V lookup: CDR1 LGHDT, CDR2 YNNKEL (reference sequence). In DNA form, the CDR3 reads TGTGCCAGCAGCCAAGGACTAGCGGGAGGTGGTGAGCAGTTCTTC. This gives the protein CASSQGLAGGGEQFF.

This sequence joins TRBV24-1 and TRBJ2-7; a possible D gene is TRBD2 (5 bases). The V gene's germline CDR1 is KGHDR and CDR2 SFDVKD. This CDR3 has 14 residues. V was cut by 9 bases and J by 0 bases, with 14 bases left in between. The CDR3 here is CATSPAGSSYEQYF. In nucleotides, the CDR3 is TGTGCCACCTCCCCGGCGGGCAGCTCCTACGAGCAGTACTTC.

This clone appeared once. The chain has TRBV6-5 and TRBJ2-7, with D possibly being TRBD1 (6 bases). CDR1 and CDR2 (germline): MNHEY, SVGAGI. V was clipped by 7 bases and J by 0 bases, with 13 bases between them. CDR3 size: 14 residues. CDR3 nucleotides: TGTGCCAGCACCCAGGGGCCGAGCTCCTACGAGCAGTACTTC. Protein sequence: CASTQGPSSYEQYF.

This clone was seen just once. The chain combines TRBV10-2 with TRBJ2-7; 8 nucleotides agree with TRBD2. Germline V gene lookup returns CDR1 WSHSY and CDR2 SAAADI. The ends lost 4 bases at V and 6 bases at J; junction bases unmatched: 5. The CDR3 is 13 residues long. This CDR3 reads CASSVGLATEQYF. CDR3 nucleotide sequence: TGCGCCAGCAGTGTCGGACTAGCTACCGAGCAGTACTTC.

The chain uses TRBV7-6 and TRBJ2-2; tentatively, D is TRBD2 (6 bases). The germline V gene has CDR1 SGHVS and CDR2 FNYEAQ. Trimming left V 1 base short and J 5 bases short, with 14 bases between. There are 16 residues in the CDR3. CDR3 sequence: CASSLEQGGPTGELFF. CDR3 sequence (DNA): TGTGCCAGCAGCTTAGAGCAGGGAGGCCCGACCGGGGAGCTGTTTTTT.

The V gene is TRBV10-3, the J gene TRBJ2-2; 8 bases fit TRBD2. Germline V lookup: CDR1 ENHRY, CDR2 SYGVKD. The trim removed 4 bases at V and 2 bases at J, leaving 6 bases unmatched. The CDR3 loop spans 16 amino acids. The chain's CDR3 is CAISANSGINTGELFF. The CDR3 bases are TGTGCCATCAGTGCGAATAGCGGGATAAACACCGGGGAGCTGTTTTTT.

The chain uses TRBV29-1 and TRBJ2-1; TRBD1 is a possible D gene (5 bases). The length of the CDR3 is 11 residues. V was pared by 4 bases and J by 10 bases, with 11 bases between. CDR1 and CDR2 from the germline V gene are SQVTM and ANQGSEA. The CDR3 protein is CSVAGAKEQFF. The CDR3, as DNA: TGCAGCGTTGCTGGGGCGAAAGAGCAGTTCTTC.